The present T cell receptor (beta chain) was sequenced within a study of pediatric ulcerative colitis. This was a survey-level run. Assay: immunoSEQ multiplex PCR; the TCRdb copy retains only in-frame clones and omits some. The table shows tens of thousands of clones, with around 87% occurring only once. Between the trimmed V and J ends, which lost 4 bases and 4 bases, there was a span of 20 bases. The CDR3 length is 16 residues. Germline CDR1 LGHNT, CDR2 FRNRAP. This clone has only a few counts. The chain combines TRBV12-5 with TRBJ2-7, with D perhaps TRBD1 (5 bases). The source is a boy aged 10-17 years who was a control in a study of pediatric ulcerative colitis. Input material: blood. CDR3 sequence (DNA): TGTGCTAGTGGTTGGGATACCGCCAGGGTCCTTTACGAGCAGTACTTC. Its translation: CASGWDTARVLYEQYF.